The T cell receptor (beta chain) described here comes from a study of identical twins. Points from the study as a whole: Carriage of fewer insertions was seen in abundant cord blood beta clonotypes, whereas memory repertoires showed none. Conclusions rested on cross-sectional statistics rather than following the same donors. Invariant MAIT and iNKT cells are populations that could partly confound zero-insertion analyses.

For this clonotype: No antigen is known for it.

TCRdb recomputed calls from the 5' RACE reads with MiXCR, one row per CDR3 protein. This table holds roughly 710,000 distinct CDR3 sequences, around 6% found once. The sequence derives from a man younger than 30 in good health. The sample consisted of naive T cells sorted from blood.

For the CDR3, the DNA is TGTGCCACCAGTGATTTGCTCAGGGGGCACGAGACCCAGTACTTC. Its protein product is CATSDLLRGHETQYF. The chain links TRBV24-1 to TRBJ2-5; 8 nucleotides agree with TRBD1. The V segment lost 0 bases and the J segment 5 bases; nucleotides outside the gene matches: 4. Germline CDR1 is KGHDR and CDR2 is SFDVKD. This CDR3 spans 15 amino acids.